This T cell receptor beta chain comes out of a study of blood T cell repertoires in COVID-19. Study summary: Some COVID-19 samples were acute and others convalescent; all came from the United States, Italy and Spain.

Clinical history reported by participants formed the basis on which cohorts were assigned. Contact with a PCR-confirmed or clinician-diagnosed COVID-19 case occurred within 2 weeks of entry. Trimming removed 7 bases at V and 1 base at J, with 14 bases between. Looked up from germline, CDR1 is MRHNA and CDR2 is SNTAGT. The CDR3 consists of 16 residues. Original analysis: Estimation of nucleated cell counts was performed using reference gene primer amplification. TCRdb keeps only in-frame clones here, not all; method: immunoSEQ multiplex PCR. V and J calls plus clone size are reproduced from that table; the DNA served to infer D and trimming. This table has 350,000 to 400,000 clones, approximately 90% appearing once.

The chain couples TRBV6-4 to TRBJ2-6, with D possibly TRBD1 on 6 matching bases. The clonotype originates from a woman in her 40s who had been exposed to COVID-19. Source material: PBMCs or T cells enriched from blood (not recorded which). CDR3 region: CASTGTRPSGANVLTF. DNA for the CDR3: TGTGCCAGCACTGGGACACGGCCATCTGGGGCCAACGTCCTGACTTTC.